This T cell receptor beta chain was sequenced for a study of regulatory T cells in long-lasting Graves disease. In its sample, this clonotype was seen many times. CDR3 size: 16 residues. Germline CDR1 SGHTA, CDR2 FQGNSA. Between the trimmed V and J ends, which lost 1 base and 1 base, there was a span of 10 bases. The time point: newly diagnosed GD, antithyroid drugs for less than 3 months. TCR sequences were obtained from RNA taken from PBMCs. Relying on iRepertoire HTBI primers and Arm-PCR of CDR3 regions, the team built TCR beta libraries. TCRdb re-called the multiplex PCR reads with MiXCR, one entry per CDR3 protein. The repertoire consists of 240,000 or so distinct CDR3 sequences, with over 20% occurring once and the leading ten covering roughly 13%.

The chain is built from TRBV7-2 and TRBJ2-2; TRBD2 might be the D (6 bases). Specimen: peripheral blood mononuclear cells (PBMCs), collected at new diagnosis, from a patient treated with antithyroid drugs. This clonotype was obtained from a female donor with Graves disease. Here the CDR3 reads CASSLDSSGNTGELFF. The CDR3 DNA reads TGTGCCAGCAGCTTAGATAGTAGCGGGAACACCGGGGAGCTGTTTTTT. Based on the CDR3 plus reference TRBV7-2 and TRBJ2-2, the full variable domain is GAGVSQSPSNKVTEKGKDVELRCDPISGHTALYWYRQSLGQGLEFLIYFQGNSAPDKSGLPSDRFSAERTGGSVSTLTIQRTQQEDSAVYLCASSLDSSGNTGELFFGEGSRLTVL.